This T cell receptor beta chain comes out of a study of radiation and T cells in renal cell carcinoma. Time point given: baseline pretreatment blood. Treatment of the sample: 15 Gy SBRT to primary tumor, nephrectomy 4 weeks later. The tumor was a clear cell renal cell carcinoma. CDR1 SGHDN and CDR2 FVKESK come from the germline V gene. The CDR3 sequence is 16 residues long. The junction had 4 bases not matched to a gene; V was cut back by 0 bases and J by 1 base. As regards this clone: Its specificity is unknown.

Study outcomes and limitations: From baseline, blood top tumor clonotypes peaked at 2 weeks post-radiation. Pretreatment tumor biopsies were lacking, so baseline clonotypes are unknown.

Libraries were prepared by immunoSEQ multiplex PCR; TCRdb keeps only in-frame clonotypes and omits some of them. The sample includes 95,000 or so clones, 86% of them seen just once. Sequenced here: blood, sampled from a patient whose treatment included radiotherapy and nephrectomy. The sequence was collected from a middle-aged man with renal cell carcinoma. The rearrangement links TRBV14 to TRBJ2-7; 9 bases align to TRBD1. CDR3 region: CASSQDIGTGSYEQYF. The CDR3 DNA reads TGTGCCAGCAGCCAAGATATAGGGACAGGGTCCTACGAGCAGTACTTC. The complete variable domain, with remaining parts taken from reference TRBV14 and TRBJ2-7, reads EAGVTQFPSHSVIEKGQTVTLRCDPISGHDNLYWYRRVMGKEIKFLLHFVKESKQDESGMPNNRFLAERTGGTYSTLKVQPAELEDSGVYFCASSQDIGTGSYEQYFGPGTRLTVT.